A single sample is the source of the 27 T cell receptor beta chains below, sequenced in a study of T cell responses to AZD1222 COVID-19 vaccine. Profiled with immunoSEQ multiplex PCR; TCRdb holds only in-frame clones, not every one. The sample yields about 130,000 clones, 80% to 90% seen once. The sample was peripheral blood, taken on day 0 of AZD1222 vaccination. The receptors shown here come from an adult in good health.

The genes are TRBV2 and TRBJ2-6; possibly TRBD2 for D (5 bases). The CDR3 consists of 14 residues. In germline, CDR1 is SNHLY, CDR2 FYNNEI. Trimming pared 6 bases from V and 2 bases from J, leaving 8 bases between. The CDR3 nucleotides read TGTGCCAGCAGCGCTAGCACTGGGGCCAACGTCCTGACTTTC. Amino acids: CASSASTGANVLTF.

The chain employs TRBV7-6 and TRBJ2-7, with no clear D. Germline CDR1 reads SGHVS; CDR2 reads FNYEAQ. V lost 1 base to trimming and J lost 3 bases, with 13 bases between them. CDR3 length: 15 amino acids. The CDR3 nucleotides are TGTGCCAGCAGCTTAGACCAAAAGCCGAGCTACGAGCAGTACTTC. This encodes CASSLDQKPSYEQYF. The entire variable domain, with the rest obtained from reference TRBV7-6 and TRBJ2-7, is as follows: GAGVSQSPRYKVTKRGQDVALRCDPISGHVSLYWYRQALGQGPEFLTYFNYEAQQDKSGLPNDRFSAERPEGSISTLTIQRTEQRDSAMYRCASSLDQKPSYEQYFGPGTRLTVT.

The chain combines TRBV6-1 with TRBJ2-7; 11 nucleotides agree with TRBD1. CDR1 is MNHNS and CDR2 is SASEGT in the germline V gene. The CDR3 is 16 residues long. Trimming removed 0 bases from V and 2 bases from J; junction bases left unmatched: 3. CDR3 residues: CASSEAWGQGAYEQYF. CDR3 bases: TGTGCCAGCAGTGAAGCTTGGGGACAGGGGGCCTACGAGCAGTACTTC.

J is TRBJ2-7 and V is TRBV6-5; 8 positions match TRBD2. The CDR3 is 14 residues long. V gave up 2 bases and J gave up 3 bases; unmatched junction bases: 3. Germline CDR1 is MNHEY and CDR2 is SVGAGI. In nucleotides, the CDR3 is TGTGCCAGCAGTTACAACGGGAGGGACTACGAGCAGTACTTC. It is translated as CASSYNGRDYEQYF.

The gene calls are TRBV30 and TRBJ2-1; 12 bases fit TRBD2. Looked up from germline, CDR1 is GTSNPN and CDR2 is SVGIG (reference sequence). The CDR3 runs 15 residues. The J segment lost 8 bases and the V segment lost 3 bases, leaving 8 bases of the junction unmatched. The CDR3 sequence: CAWSLLAGGPYEQFF. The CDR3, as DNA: TGTGCCTGGAGCCTTCTAGCGGGAGGGCCGTATGAGCAGTTCTTC. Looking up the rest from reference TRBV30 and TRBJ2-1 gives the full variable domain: SQTIHQWPATLVQPVGSPLSLECTVEGTSNPNLYWYRQAAGRGLQLLFYSVGIGQISSEVPQNLSASRPQDRQFILSSKKLLLSDSGFYLCAWSLLAGGPYEQFFGPGTRLTVL.

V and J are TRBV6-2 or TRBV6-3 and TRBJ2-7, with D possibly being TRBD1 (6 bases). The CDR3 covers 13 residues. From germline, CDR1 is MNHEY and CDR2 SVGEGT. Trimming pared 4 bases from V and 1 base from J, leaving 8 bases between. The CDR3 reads CASSSTGSYEQYF. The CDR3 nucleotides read TGTGCCAGCAGTTCCACAGGGTCCTACGAGCAGTACTTC.

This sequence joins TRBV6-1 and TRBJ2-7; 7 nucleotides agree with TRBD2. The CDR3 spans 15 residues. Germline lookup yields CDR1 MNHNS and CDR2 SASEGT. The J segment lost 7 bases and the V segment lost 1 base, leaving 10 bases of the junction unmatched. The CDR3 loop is CASSEGGGRLGEQYF. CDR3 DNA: TGTGCCAGCAGTGAAGGTGGCGGGAGATTGGGAGAGCAGTACTTC.

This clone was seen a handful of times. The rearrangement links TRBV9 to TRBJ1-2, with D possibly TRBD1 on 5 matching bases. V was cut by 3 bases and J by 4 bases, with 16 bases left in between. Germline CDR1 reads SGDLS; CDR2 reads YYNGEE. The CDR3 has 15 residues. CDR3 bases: TGTGCCAGCAGCGCCCGACAGAGAGCTTTCTATGGCTACACCTTC. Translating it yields CASSARQRAFYGYTF.

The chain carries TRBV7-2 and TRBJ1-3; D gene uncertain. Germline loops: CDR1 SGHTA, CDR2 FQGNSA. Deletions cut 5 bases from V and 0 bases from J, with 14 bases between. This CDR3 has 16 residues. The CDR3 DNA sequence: TGTGCCAGCAGCCTAACCCATCCTTCCTCTGGAAACACCATATATTTT. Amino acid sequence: CASSLTHPSSGNTIYF.

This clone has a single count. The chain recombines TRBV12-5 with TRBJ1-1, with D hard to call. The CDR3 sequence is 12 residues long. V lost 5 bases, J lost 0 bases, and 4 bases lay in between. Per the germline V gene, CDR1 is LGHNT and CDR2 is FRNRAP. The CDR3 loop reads CASGLLNTEAFF. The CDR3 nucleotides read TGTGCTAGTGGTCTTTTGAACACTGAAGCTTTCTTT.

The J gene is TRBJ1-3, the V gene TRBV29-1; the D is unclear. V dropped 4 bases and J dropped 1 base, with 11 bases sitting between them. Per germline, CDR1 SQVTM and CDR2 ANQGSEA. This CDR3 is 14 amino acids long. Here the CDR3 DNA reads TGCAGCGTTGGGGGAGGTTCATCTGGAAACACCATATATTTT. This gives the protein CSVGGGSSGNTIYF.

As DNA, the CDR3 is TGTGCCAGCAGTTACGTCAACGAGGAGACCCAGTACTTC. It is translated as CASSYVNEETQYF. The chain recombines TRBV6-2 or TRBV6-3 with TRBJ2-5; D call uncertain. The V gene lost 2 bases and the J gene lost 5 bases, with 9 bases spanning the gap. Germline V gene sequence: CDR1 MNHEY, CDR2 SVGEGT. The CDR3 length is 13 residues.

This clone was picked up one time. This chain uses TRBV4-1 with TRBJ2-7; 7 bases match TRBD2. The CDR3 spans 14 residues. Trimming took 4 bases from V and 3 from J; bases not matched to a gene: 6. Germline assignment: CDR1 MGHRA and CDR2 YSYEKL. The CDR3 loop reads CASSPRGGDYEQYF. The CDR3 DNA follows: TGCGCCAGCAGCCCTAGGGGAGGGGACTACGAGCAGTACTTC.

CDR3 region: CASISMGGLAGNQAQYF. CDR3 DNA sequence: TGTGCCAGCATCTCGATGGGGGGGCTAGCGGGAAATCAAGCGCAGTATTTT. This chain links TRBV11-2 with TRBJ2-3; 9 nucleotides agree with TRBD2. The ends lost 7 bases at V and 10 bases at J; junction bases unmatched: 21. CDR1 and CDR2 from the germline V gene are SGHAT and FQNNGV. The CDR3 sequence is 17 residues long.

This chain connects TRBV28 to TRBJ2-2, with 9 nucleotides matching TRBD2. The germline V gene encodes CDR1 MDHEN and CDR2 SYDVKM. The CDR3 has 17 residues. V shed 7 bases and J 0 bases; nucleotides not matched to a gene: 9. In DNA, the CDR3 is TGTGCCAGCAAAATAGCCCGGACTAGCGCGAACACCGGGGAGCTGTTTTTT. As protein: CASKIARTSANTGELFF.

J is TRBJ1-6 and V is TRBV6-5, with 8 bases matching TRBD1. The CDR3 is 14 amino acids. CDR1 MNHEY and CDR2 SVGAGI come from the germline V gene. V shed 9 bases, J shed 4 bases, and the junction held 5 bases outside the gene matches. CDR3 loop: CASGQGPYNSPLHF. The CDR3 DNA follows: TGTGCCAGTGGACAGGGCCCTTATAATTCACCCCTCCACTTT.

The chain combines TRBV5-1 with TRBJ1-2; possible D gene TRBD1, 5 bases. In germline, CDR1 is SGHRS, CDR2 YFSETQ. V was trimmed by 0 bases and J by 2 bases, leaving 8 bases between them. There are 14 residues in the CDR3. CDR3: CASSLADKNYGYTF. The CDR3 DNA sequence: TGCGCCAGCAGCTTGGCGGACAAGAACTATGGCTACACCTTC.

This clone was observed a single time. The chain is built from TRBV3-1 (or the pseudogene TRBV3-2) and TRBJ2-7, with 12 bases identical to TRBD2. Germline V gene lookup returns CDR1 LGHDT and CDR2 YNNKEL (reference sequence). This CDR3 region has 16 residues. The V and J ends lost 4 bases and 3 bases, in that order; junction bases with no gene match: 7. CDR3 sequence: CASSPGLAGGIYEQYF. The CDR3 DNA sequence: TGTGCCAGCAGCCCTGGTCTAGCGGGAGGGATCTACGAGCAGTACTTC.

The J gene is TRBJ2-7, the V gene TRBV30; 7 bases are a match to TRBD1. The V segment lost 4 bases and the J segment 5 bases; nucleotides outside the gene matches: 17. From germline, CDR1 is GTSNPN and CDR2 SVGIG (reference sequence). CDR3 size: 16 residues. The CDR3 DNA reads TGTGCCTGGAATCAAGGAAACAGGGGAACTGAGAACGAGCAGTACTTC. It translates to CAWNQGNRGTENEQYF.

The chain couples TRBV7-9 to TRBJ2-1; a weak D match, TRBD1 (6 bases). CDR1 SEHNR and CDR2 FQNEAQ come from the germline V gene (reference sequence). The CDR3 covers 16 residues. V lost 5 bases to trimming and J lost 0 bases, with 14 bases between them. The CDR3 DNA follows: TGTGCCAGCAGCCCCCAGAGGGGGATCTCCTACAATGAGCAGTTCTTC. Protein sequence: CASSPQRGISYNEQFF. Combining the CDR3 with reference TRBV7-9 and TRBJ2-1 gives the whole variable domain DTGVSQNPRHKITKRGQNVTFRCDPISEHNRLYWYRQTLGQGPEFLTYFQNEAQLEKSRLLSDRFSAERPKGSFSTLEIQRTEQGDSAMYLCASSPQRGISYNEQFFGPGTRLTVL.

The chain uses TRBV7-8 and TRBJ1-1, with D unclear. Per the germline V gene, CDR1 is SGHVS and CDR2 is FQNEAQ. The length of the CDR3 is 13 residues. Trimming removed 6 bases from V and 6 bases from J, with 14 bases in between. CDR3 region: CASRFDIEAEAFF. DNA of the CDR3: TGTGCCAGCAGGTTCGACATAGAGGCTGAAGCTTTCTTT.

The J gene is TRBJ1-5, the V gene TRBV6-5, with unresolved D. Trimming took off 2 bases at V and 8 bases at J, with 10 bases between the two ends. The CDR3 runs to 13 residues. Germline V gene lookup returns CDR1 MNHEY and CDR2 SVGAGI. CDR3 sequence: CASSYREWEPQHF. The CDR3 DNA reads TGTGCCAGCAGTTACAGGGAGTGGGAGCCCCAGCATTTT.

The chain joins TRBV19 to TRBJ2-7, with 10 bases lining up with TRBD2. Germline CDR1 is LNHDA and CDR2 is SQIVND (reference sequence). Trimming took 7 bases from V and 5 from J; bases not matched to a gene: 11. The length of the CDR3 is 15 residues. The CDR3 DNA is TGTGCCAGTAAGGAGGCGGCTAGCGGGAGCCACGAGCAGTACTTC. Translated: CASKEAASGSHEQYF.

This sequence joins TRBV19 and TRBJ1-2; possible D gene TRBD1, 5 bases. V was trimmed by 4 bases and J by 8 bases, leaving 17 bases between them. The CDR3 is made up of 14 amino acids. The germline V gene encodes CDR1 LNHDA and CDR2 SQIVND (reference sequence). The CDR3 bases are TGTGCCAGTAGTACGGGACGGAACCGCCGGGGCTACACCTTC. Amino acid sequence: CASSTGRNRRGYTF.

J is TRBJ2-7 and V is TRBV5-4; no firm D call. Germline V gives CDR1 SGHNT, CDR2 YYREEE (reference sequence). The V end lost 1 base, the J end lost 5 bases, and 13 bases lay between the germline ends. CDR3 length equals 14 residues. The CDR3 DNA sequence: TGTGCCAGCAGCTTGACTATCCTCCCGAACGAGCAGTACTTC. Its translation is CASSLTILPNEQYF.

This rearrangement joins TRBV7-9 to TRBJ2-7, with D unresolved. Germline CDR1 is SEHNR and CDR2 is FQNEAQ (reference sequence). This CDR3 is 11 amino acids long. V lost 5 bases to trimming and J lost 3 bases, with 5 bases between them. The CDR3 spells CASSGYYEQYF. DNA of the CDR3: TGTGCCAGCAGCGGATACTACGAGCAGTACTTC.

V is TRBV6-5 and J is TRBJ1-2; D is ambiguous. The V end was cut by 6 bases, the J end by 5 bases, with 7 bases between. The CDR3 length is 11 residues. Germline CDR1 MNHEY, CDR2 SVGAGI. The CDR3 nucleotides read TGTGCCAGCAGGGACGGATATGGCTACACCTTC. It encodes CASRDGYGYTF.